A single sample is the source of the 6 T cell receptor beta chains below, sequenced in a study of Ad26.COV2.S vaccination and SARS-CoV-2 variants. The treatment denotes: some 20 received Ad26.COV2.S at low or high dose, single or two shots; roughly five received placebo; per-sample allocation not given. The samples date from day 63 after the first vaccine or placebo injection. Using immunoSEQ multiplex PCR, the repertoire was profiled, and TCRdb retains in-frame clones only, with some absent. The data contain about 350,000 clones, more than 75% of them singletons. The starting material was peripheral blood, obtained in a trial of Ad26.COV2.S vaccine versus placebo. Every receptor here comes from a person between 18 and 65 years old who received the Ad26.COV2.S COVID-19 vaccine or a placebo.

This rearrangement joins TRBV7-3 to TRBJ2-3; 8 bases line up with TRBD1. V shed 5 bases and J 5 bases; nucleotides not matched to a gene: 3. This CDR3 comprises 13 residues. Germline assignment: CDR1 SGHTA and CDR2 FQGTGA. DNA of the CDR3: TGTGCCAGCAGCCCAGGGGGCGGAGATACGCAGTATTTT. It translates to CASSPGGGDTQYF.

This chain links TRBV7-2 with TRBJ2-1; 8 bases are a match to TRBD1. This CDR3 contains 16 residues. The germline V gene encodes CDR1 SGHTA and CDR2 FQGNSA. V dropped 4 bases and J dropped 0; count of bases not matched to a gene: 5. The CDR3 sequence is CASSSNRGSSYNEQFF. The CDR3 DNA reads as TGTGCCAGCAGCTCCAACAGGGGGAGCTCCTACAATGAGCAGTTCTTC.

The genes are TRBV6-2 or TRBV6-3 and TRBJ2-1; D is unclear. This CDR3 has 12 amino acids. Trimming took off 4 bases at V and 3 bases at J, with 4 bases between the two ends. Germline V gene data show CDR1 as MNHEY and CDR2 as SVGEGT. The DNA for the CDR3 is TGTGCCAGCAGTTCAATCTACAATGAGCAGTTCTTC. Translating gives CASSSIYNEQFF.

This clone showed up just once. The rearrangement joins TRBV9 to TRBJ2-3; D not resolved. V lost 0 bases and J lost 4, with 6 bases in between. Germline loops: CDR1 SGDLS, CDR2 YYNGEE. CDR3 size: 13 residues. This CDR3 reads CASSVGAADTQYF. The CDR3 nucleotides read TGTGCCAGCAGCGTAGGCGCCGCAGATACGCAGTATTTT.

CDR3 in amino acids: CASSEGNQPQHF. CDR3 nucleotides: TGTGCCAGCAGTGAAGGGAATCAGCCCCAGCATTTT. The gene calls are TRBV2 and TRBJ1-5, with D uncertain. V was clipped by 1 base and J by 4 bases, with 2 bases between them. Germline loops: CDR1 SNHLY, CDR2 FYNNEI. The CDR3 is made up of 12 amino acids.

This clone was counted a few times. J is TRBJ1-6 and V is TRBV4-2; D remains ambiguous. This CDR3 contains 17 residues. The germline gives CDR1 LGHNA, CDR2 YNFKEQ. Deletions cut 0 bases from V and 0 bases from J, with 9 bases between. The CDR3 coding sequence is TGTGCCAGCAGCCAAGATTTGAGGGTCTCCTATAATTCACCCCTCCACTTT. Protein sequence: CASSQDLRVSYNSPLHF.